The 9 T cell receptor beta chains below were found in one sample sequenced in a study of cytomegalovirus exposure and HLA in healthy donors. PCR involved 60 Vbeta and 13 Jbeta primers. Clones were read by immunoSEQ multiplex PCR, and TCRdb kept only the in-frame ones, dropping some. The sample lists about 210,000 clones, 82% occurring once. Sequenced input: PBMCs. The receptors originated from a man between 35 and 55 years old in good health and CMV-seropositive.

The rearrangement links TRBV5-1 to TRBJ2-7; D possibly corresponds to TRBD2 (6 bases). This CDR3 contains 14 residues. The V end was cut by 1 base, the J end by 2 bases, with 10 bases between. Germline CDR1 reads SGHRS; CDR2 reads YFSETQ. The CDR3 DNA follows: TGCGCCAGCAGCTTGCAAGCGGGTACCTACGAGCAGTACTTC. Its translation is CASSLQAGTYEQYF.

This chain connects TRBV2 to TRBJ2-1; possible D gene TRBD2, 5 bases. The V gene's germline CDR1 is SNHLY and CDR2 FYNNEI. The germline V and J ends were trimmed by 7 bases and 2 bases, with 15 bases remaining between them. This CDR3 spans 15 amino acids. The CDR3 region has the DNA TGTGCCAGCACCCCCGCAGCGGCCCCCTACAATGAGCAGTTCTTC. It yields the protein CASTPAAAPYNEQFF.

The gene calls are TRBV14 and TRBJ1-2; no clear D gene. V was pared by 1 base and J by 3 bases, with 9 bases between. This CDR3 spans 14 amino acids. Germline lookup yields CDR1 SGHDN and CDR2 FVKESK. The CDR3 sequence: CASSQATVDYGYTF. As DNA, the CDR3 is TGTGCCAGCAGCCAAGCTACAGTGGACTATGGCTACACCTTC. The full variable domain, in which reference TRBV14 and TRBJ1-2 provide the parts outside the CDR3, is EAGVTQFPSHSVIEKGQTVTLRCDPISGHDNLYWYRRVMGKEIKFLLHFVKESKQDESGMPNNRFLAERTGGTYSTLKVQPAELEDSGVYFCASSQATVDYGYTFGSGTRLTVV.

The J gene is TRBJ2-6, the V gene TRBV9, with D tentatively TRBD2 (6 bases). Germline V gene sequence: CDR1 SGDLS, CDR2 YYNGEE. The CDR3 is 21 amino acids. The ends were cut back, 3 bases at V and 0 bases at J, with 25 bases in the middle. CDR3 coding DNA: TGTGCCAGCAGCGCTGCTTTGTTGCACGGGACTCCTCACTCTGGGGCCAACGTCCTGACTTTC. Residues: CASSAALLHGTPHSGANVLTF.

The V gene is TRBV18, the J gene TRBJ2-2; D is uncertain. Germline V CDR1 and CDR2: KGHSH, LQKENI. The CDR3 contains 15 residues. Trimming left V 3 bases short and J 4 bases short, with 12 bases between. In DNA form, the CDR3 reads TGTGCCAGCTCACCGGCGGTGGCGGCCACCGGGGAGCTGTTTTTT. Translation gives CASSPAVAATGELFF.

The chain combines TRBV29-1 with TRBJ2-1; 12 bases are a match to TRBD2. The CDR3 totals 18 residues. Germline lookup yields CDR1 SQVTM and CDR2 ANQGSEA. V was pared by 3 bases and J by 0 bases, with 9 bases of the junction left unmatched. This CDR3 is CSVELAGGSPSSYNEQFF. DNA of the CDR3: TGCAGCGTTGAGCTAGCGGGAGGGTCACCAAGCTCCTACAATGAGCAGTTCTTC.

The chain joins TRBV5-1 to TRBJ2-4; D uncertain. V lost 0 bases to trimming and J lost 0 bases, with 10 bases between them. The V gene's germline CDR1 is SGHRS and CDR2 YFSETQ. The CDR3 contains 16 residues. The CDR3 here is CASSLGPPLAKNIQYF. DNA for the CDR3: TGCGCCAGCAGCTTGGGGCCACCTTTAGCCAAAAACATTCAGTACTTC.

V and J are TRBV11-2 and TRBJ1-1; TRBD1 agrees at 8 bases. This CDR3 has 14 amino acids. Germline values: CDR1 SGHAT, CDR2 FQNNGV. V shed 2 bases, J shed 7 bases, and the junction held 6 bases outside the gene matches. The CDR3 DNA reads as TGTGCCAGCAGCTTATCGGACAGGGCCCTTGAAGCTTTCTTT. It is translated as CASSLSDRALEAFF.

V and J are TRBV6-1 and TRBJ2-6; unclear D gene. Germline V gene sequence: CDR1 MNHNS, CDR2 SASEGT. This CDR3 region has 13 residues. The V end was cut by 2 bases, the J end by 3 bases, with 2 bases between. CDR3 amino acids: CASSEYGANVLTF. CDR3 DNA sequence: TGTGCCAGCAGTGAATATGGGGCCAACGTCCTGACTTTC.